The 5 T cell receptor beta chains given below trace back to one sample, sequenced in a study of blood T cells in healthy people across ages. A second roughly 7 to 11 cycle PCR used barcoded and J-beta primers. MiXCR, applied by TCRdb to the 5' RACE reads, yields one record per CDR3 protein. The sample lists about a million distinct CDR3 sequences, approximately 49% occurring once. The source material was blood. All receptors come from a man aged 25 to 40 in good health.

The J gene is TRBJ2-5, the V gene TRBV20-1; D possibly corresponds to TRBD2 (6 bases). The length of the CDR3 is 14 residues. Trimming left V 6 bases short and J 7 bases short, with 21 bases between. CDR1 is DFQATT, CDR2 SNEGSKA, per germline (reference sequence). DNA for the CDR3: TGCAGTGCCGACGATGGGACTCAAAAGGGGACCCAGTACTTC. It specifies CSADDGTQKGTQYF.

V usage is TRBV6-2 or TRBV6-3 and J usage is TRBJ2-7; the match to TRBD1 covers 10 bases. The CDR3 runs to 15 residues. The trim removed 5 bases at V and 5 bases at J, leaving 9 bases unmatched. Germline CDR1 is MNHEY and CDR2 is SVGEGT. As DNA, the CDR3 is TGTGCCAGCAGTACTTCCGACAGGGGGCTGAACGAGCAGTACTTC. Encoded protein: CASSTSDRGLNEQYF.

This clonotype was detected only a few times. The V call is TRBV10-1, the J call TRBJ2-1; D may be TRBD2 (5 bases). V was trimmed by 8 bases and J by 9 bases, leaving 17 bases between them. Germline V gene data show CDR1 as WNHNN and CDR2 as SYGVQD (reference sequence). CDR3 length: 13 amino acids. For the CDR3, the DNA is TGCGCCAGCCCACGGACTGTAGTCCCTGAGCAGTTCTTC. Translated, it gives CASPRTVVPEQFF.

Remarks on this clonotype: A much larger clone lies a single base off, so this may be a read error. V and J are TRBV4-2 and TRBJ2-1; D may be TRBD2 (7 bases). CDR3 length: 16 residues. V dropped 4 bases and J dropped 10 bases, with 23 bases sitting between them. The germline V gene encodes CDR1 LGHNA and CDR2 YNFKEQ. The CDR3 sequence is CASSRQRGGPSDEQFF. CDR3 in DNA: TGTGCCAGCAGCCGTCAAAGGGGGGGTCCTAGCGACGAGCAGTTCTTC.

This rearrangement joins TRBV15 to TRBJ2-3; D gene ambiguous. From germline, CDR1 is LNHNV and CDR2 YYDKDF (reference sequence). The V and J ends lost 0 bases and 1 base respectively, with 14 bases between them. The CDR3 runs 17 residues. The CDR3 DNA reads TGTGCCACCAGCAGAGATGCCCTGCGCCAGGGCACAGATACGCAGTATTTT. This encodes CATSRDALRQGTDTQYF.